This T cell receptor beta chain was identified in a study of CD8+ T cells in alopecia areata. General observations from the study: Sequenced scalp T cells also include alphabeta T cells resident in normal skin. The study found higher clonality in lesional than normal scalp, especially in alopecia totalis/universalis.

Specimens obtained from alopecia areata patients comprised lesional scalp punch biopsies and peripheral blood. Once RNA had been extracted, it was reverse transcribed into cDNA to act as the sequencing template. Only in-frame clones appear in the TCRdb table, and some are missing; sequencing was by immunoSEQ multiplex PCR. Among 65,000 to 95,000 clones, roughly 51% were seen once, and the ten largest hold approximately 5.4%. This clone was picked up a small number of times. Its antigen is currently unknown. This CDR3 is also generated by other DNA sequences in the sample. Material for sequencing was NKG2D-high CD8+ T cells sorted from blood. This receptor was identified in a human donor with alopecia areata.

The CDR3 protein is CAWSVRSYEQYF. Written as DNA, the CDR3 is TGTGCCTGGAGTGTAAGATCCTACGAGCAGTACTTC. The gene calls are TRBV30 and TRBJ2-7, with unresolved D. The CDR3 totals 12 residues. Trimming cost V 0 bases and J 1 base, with 4 bases left between them. The germline CDR1 and CDR2 sequences are GTSNPN and SVGIG (reference sequence).